The clone carrying this T cell receptor (beta chain) occurred once. Its antigen is unidentified. Each replicate PCR on the sorted subsets used 150 to 200 ng DNA (about 30,000 T cell genomes). TCRdb's table, derived via immunoSEQ multiplex PCR, lists solely in-frame clones and lacks some. The table shows some 1.4 million clones, with over 95% occurring only once. The CDR3 spans 15 residues. The germline gives CDR1 SNHLY, CDR2 FYNNEI. The V and J ends lost 7 bases and 5 bases respectively, with 20 bases between them. This sample stems from a study of shared clonotypes between healthy human individuals. Notes on the study in general: Rarefaction analysis demonstrated incomplete sorted-subset sequencing notwithstanding large depth.

The sequencing sample was made of naive CD4+ T cells sorted from blood. Subset noted: CD45RA+ positively selected. The receptor comes from a man aged 25 to 45 in good health. This chain joins TRBV2 and TRBJ2-5; no definite D call. CDR3 sequence reads: CASIRNSLSRETQYF. The CDR3 region has the DNA TGTGCCAGCATCCGAAACAGCCTCTCTCGGGAGACCCAGTACTTC.